The clone carrying this T cell receptor (beta chain) was recorded a few times. Using immunoSEQ multiplex PCR, the repertoire was profiled, and TCRdb retains in-frame clones only, with some absent. The sample comprises roughly 190,000 clones, about 91% of which are singletons, and 1.5% to 2% rests with the top ten. The sample belongs to a study of control samples from healthy donors and cancer patients. This CDR3 contains 14 residues. Germline-derived CDR1 and CDR2 are SGHAT and FQNNGV. V was pared by 7 bases and J by 7 bases, with 14 bases between. V usage is TRBV11-2 and J usage is TRBJ1-6, with D unclear. What was sequenced was blood. The sequence was obtained from a man younger than 40 in good health. DNA of the CDR3: TGTGCCAGCAACCGGGAGATCTGGAATTCACCCCTCCACTTT. Translating gives CASNREIWNSPLHF. Full variable domain (missing parts from reference TRBV11-2 and TRBJ1-6): EAGVAQSPRYKIIEKRQSVAFWCNPISGHATLYWYQQILGQGPKLLIQFQNNGVVDDSQLPKDRFSAERLKGVDSTLKIQPAKLEDSAVYLCASNREIWNSPLHFGNGTRLTVT.